This TCR beta chain was recorded in a study of CD8 T cells in acute hepatitis C reinfection. With V trimmed by 6 bases and J by 4 bases, 3 bases remained unmatched. This CDR3 contains 13 residues. Looked up from germline, CDR1 is SNHLY and CDR2 is FYNNEI. Produced via immunoSEQ multiplex PCR; TCRdb's table is partial and in-frame only. The table has more than 35,000 clones, roughly 89% seen once. Time point described: naive CD8 control sorted from an acute-time-point sample. This chain links TRBV2 with TRBJ1-2, with 9 bases that match TRBD1. The sequenced sample was naive CD8+ T cells from PBMCs. The TCR sequence derives from a man in his thirties or forties with chronic hepatitis C. The CDR3 sequence is CASRGQGSYGYTF. In DNA, the CDR3 is TGTGCCAGCAGGGGACAGGGATCCTATGGCTACACCTTC.